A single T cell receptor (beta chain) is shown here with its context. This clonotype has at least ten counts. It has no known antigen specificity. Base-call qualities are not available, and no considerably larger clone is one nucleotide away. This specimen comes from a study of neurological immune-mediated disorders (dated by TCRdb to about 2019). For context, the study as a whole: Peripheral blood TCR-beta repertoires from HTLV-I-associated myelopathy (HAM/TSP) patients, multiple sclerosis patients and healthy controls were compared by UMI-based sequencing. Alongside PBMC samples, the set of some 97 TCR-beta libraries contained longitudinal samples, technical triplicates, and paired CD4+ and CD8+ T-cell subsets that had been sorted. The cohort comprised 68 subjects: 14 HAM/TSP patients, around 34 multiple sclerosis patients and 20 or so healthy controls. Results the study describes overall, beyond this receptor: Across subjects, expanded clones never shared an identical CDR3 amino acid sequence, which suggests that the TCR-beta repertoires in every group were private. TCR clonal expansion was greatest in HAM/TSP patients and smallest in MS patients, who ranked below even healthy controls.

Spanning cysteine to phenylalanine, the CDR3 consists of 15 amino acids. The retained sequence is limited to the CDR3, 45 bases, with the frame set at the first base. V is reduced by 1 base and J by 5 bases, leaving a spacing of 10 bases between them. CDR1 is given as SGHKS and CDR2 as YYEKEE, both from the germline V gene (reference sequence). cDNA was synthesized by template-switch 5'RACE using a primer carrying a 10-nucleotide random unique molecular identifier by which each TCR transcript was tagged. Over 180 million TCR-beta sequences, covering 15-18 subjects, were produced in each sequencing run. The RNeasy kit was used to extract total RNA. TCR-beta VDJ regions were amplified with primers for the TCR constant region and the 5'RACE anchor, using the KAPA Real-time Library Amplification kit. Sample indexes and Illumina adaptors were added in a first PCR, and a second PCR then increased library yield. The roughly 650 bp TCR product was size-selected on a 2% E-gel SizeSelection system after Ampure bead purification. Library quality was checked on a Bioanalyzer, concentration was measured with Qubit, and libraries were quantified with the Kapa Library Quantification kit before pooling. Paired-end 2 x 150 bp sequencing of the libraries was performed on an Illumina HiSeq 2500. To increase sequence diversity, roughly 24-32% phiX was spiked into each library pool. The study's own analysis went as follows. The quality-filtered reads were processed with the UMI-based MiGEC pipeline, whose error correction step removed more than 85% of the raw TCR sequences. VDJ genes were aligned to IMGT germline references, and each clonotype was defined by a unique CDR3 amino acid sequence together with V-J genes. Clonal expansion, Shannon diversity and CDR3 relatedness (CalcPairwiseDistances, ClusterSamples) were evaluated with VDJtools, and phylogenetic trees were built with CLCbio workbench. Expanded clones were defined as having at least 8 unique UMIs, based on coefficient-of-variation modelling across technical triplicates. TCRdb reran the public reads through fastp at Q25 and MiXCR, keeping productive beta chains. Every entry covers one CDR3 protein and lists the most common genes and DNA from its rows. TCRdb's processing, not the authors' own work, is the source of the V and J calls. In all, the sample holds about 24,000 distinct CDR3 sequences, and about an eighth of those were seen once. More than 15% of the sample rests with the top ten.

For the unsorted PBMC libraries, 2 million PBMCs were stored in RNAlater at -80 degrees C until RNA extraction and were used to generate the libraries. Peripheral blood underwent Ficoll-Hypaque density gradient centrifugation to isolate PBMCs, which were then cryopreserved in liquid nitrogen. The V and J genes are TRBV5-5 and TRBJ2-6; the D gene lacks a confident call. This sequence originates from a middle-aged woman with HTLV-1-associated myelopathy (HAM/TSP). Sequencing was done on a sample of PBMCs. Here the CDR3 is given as CASSLNYMWANVLTF. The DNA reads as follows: TGTGCCAGCAGCTTGAATTATATGTGGGCCAACGTCCTGACTTTC.